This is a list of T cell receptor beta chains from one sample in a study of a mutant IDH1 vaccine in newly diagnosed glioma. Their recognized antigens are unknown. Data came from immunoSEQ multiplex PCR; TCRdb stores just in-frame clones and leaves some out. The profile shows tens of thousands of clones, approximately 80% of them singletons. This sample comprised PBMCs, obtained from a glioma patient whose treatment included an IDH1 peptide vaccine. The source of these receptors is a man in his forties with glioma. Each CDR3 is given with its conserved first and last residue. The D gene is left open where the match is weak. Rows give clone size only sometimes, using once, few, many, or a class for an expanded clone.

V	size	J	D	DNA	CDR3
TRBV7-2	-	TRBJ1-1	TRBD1	TGTGCCAGCAGCTTAGCCACAGGGACAGTTGAAGCTTTCTTT	CASSLATGTVEAFF
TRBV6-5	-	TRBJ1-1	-	TGTGCCAGCAGTTACACCCAGGGCGCTGAAGCTTTCTTT	CASSYTQGAEAFF
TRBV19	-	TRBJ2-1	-	TGTGCCAGTAGTAAGGCGGGACAAACCTACAATGAGCAGTTCTTC	CASSKAGQTYNEQFF
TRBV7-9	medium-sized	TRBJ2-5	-	TGTGCCAGCAGCTTAGCGCAAGGGAACCAAGAGACCCAGTACTTC	CASSLAQGNQETQYF
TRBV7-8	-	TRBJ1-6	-	TGTGCCAGCAGCTTAACATCCTTGTCACCCCTCCACTTT	CASSLTSLSPLHF
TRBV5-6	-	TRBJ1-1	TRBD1	TGTGCCAGCAGCGCAACAGGGGGGACTGAAGCTTTCTTT	CASSATGGTEAFF
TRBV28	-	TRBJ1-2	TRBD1	TGTGCCAGCAGCGTTCATGGAATTCGGACAGGGGGGAATGGCTACACCTTC	CASSVHGIRTGGNGYTF
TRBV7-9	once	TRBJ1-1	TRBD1	TGTGCCAGCAGCCCCCCCGGGACAGGGACCCTCGTTCTCTTT	CASSPPGTGTLVLF
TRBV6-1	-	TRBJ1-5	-	TGTGCCAGCAGGCCGCCCAGAGAGCCCCAGCATTTT	CASRPPREPQHF
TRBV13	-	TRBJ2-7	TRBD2	TGTGCCAGCAGCCCTGGGACTAGCGGGGGGACTAGGGAGCAGTACTTC	CASSPGTSGGTREQYF